The clone carrying this TCR beta chain was found a few times. The target antigen is unknown. The sample comes from a study of early T cells in non-severe SARS-CoV-2 infection. V lost 6 bases to trimming and J lost 1 base, with 12 bases between them. The CDR3 has 14 residues. Germline CDR1 is MDHEN and CDR2 is SYDVKM. Study-wide results and limits: Using VDJdb, the matching emphasized anti-spike CD8 responses while missing private and CD4 specificities.

Molecules of cDNA were individually given unique molecular identifiers that were attached to them. TCRdb re-called the 5' RACE reads through MiXCR, storing one row per CDR3 protein. The sample holds about 71,000 distinct CDR3 sequences; roughly an eighth are singletons and the top ten take roughly an eighth. The receptor was isolated from an adult who was a healthcare worker with PCR-confirmed SARS-CoV-2 infection or an uninfected control (not recorded which). The chain employs TRBV28 and TRBJ2-5; D is uncertain. The sequenced sample consisted of whole blood. The CDR3 sequence: CASRPARLQETQYF. The CDR3 DNA follows: TGTGCCAGCAGGCCCGCCAGGCTCCAAGAGACCCAGTACTTC.